Following are 6 T cell receptor beta chains from one sample sequenced in a study of blood T cells in healthy people across ages. Together with a sample-barcoded 5' primer, a J-beta primer mix was included in a second PCR lasting about 7 to 11 cycles. TCRdb used MiXCR to reprocess the 5' RACE reads, holding one entry per CDR3 protein. The sample lists about 780,000 distinct CDR3 sequences, about 45% occurring once. Source material: blood. The receptors were sampled from an elderly man in good health.

This clonotype was found a few times. The CDR3 here is CASRRLASKGEQFF. The CDR3 coding sequence is TGTGCCAGCAGGCGTCTAGCCTCCAAGGGGGAGCAGTTCTTC. The V call is TRBV27, the J call TRBJ2-1; D could derive from TRBD1 or TRBD2 (5 bases each). The CDR3 spans 14 residues. CDR1 and CDR2 (germline): MNHEY, SMNVEV (reference sequence). Trimming cost V 6 bases and J 10 bases, with 19 bases left between them.

This clonotype came up many times. The chain joins TRBV6-6 to TRBJ2-5, with D unclear. Germline loops: CDR1 MNHNY, CDR2 SVGAGI (reference sequence). There are 14 residues in the CDR3. V lost 3 bases and J lost 5, with 13 bases in between. CDR3 bases: TGTGCCAGCAGTTATATAGGGCGGCGGGAGACCCAGTACTTC. It encodes CASSYIGRRETQYF.

CDR3 in DNA: TGTGCCAGCAGCAACCGACTAGCGGGAGGGCCGGGCGAGACCCAGTACTTC. Amino acid sequence: CASSNRLAGGPGETQYF. This chain links TRBV9 with TRBJ2-5, with 14 bases matching TRBD2. Trimming cost V 4 bases and J 5 bases; bases outside gene matches: 10. CDR3 length: 17 amino acids. CDR1 is SGDLS, CDR2 YYNGEE, per germline.

This clonotype was seen a few times. The chain has TRBV29-1 and TRBJ2-1, with 8 bases identical to TRBD2. Germline CDR1 SQVTM, CDR2 ANQGSEA. The V and J ends lost 6 bases and 2 bases, in that order; junction bases with no gene match: 18. The CDR3 is 18 amino acids. The CDR3 DNA sequence: TGCAGCGTCGGACTCGAAGGACTCAACGGGAGGGCCTACAATGAGCAGTTCTTC. The encoded protein is CSVGLEGLNGRAYNEQFF.

The chain recombines TRBV27 with TRBJ1-2; no clear D gene. Germline-derived CDR1 and CDR2 are MNHEY and SMNVEV (reference sequence). The CDR3 contains 11 residues. Trimming left V 10 bases short and J 7 bases short, with 13 bases between. The DNA of the CDR3 is TGTGCCATCTCGGACGGTCTTGGCTACACCTTC. Encoded protein: CAISDGLGYTF.

This clonotype was counted ten times or more. The V gene is TRBV12-3 or TRBV12-4, the J gene TRBJ2-3; D possibly corresponds to TRBD1 (6 bases). Trimming shortened V by 2 bases and J by 1 base, and 10 bases separated the two germline ends. CDR3 length equals 15 residues. The CDR3 DNA is TGTGCCAGCAGTTTAATGCGGACAGGCACAGATACGCAGTATTTT. This gives the protein CASSLMRTGTDTQYF.